This entry concerns a single T cell receptor beta chain. Its target is not known. The data originate from a study of cytomegalovirus exposure and HLA in healthy donors. The PCR made use of 60 Vbeta and 13 Jbeta primers. Per the original methods: Unique TCR beta chains totaled some 80 million in a later count, with approximately 11 million of them shared. TCRdb keeps only in-frame clones here, not all; method: immunoSEQ multiplex PCR. V and J calls plus clone size are reproduced from that table; the DNA served to infer D and trimming. Here the sample table reports some 200,000 clones. Study outcomes and limitations: Presence/absence analyses took donor sequencing depth as roughly uniform.

Unmatched junction bases numbered 12, after V lost 4 bases and J lost 0 bases. This CDR3 has 18 amino acids. The V gene's germline CDR1 is SGHRS and CDR2 YFSETQ. Input material: PBMCs. The V call is TRBV5-1, the J call TRBJ2-7, with TRBD1 identical over 11 bases. The receptor's source is a girl aged 2 to 9 in good health and CMV-seropositive. This chain's CDR3 is CASSVFGTGGQSSYEQYF. The CDR3 coding sequence is TGCGCCAGCAGCGTGTTTGGGACAGGGGGTCAAAGCTCCTACGAGCAGTACTTC.